A selection of T cell receptor beta chains follows, all from one sample in a study of T cells after posttransplantation cyclophosphamide. Some clones are missing from TCRdb's copy, which holds only in-frame ones; the method was immunoSEQ multiplex PCR. The table shows more than 10,000 clones, with about 93% occurring only once. Sequencing was performed on PBMCs, taken after allogeneic stem cell transplant with posttransplant cyclophosphamide. Receptors originate from a female patient in her thirties or forties who received an allogeneic stem cell transplant from an unrelated donor, was CMV-positive, and had no GVHD. Some T cells here may be from the graft donor. Both conserved end residues are part of each CDR3. The order of the fields is J gene, D gene, V gene, clone size, CDR3 DNA, CDR3 protein. A D gene is named only where the DNA matches it firmly. Clone size is shown for a subset of rows, as once, few, many or a class of expanded clone.

j_call: TRBJ2-7
d_call: -
v_call: TRBV4-1
clone_size: -
cdr3_nt: TGCGCCAGCAGCCGGCAGGGTGCCAACGAGCAGTACTTC
cdr3_aa: CASSRQGANEQYF

j_call: TRBJ2-7
d_call: TRBD2
v_call: TRBV28
clone_size: -
cdr3_nt: TGTGCCAGCAGTTTATTCCCAGGGAGGGTTTCCTTTAAAACCTACGAGCAGTGCTTC
cdr3_aa: CASSLFPGRVSFKTYEQCF

j_call: TRBJ1-6
d_call: -
v_call: TRBV11-2
clone_size: -
cdr3_nt: TGTGCCAGCAGCTTAGTCTCAGATAATTCACCCCTCCACTTT
cdr3_aa: CASSLVSDNSPLHF

j_call: TRBJ2-7
d_call: -
v_call: TRBV9
clone_size: -
cdr3_nt: TGTGCCAGCAGCCCTGGACTATCATCCCCCTACGAGCAGTACTTC
cdr3_aa: CASSPGLSSPYEQYF

j_call: TRBJ2-3
d_call: -
v_call: TRBV21-1
clone_size: -
cdr3_nt: TGTGCCAGCAGCGGTCAGTGGCCCTTACGGGGCACAGATACGCAGTATTTT
cdr3_aa: CASSGQWPLRGTDTQYF

j_call: TRBJ2-3
d_call: -
v_call: TRBV7-9
clone_size: -
cdr3_nt: TGTGCCAGCAGCCGCGGGACTACAGATACGCAGTATTTT
cdr3_aa: CASSRGTTDTQYF

j_call: TRBJ2-5
d_call: -
v_call: TRBV11-2
clone_size: -
cdr3_nt: TGTGCCAGCAGCTTAGTGGCCACTACTCGAGAGACCCAGTACTTC
cdr3_aa: CASSLVATTRETQYF

j_call: TRBJ2-7
d_call: -
v_call: TRBV5-1
clone_size: -
cdr3_nt: TGCGCCAGCAGCCCCTGGCGGGGTCTGTCCTACGAGCAGTACTTC
cdr3_aa: CASSPWRGLSYEQYF

j_call: TRBJ1-4
d_call: -
v_call: TRBV28
clone_size: few
cdr3_nt: TGTGCCAGCAGACGCTTCAGGGTAGCAAATGAAAAACTGTTTTTT
cdr3_aa: CASRRFRVANEKLFF

j_call: TRBJ1-2
d_call: -
v_call: TRBV6-5
clone_size: -
cdr3_nt: TGTGCCAGCAGTTACGGCAGGTTGCCATCATATGGCTACACCTTC
cdr3_aa: CASSYGRLPSYGYTF

j_call: TRBJ1-2
d_call: -
v_call: TRBV4-1
clone_size: -
cdr3_nt: TGCGCCAGCAGCCTTTCCCCGGGACTGAGAAACTATGGCTACACCTTC
cdr3_aa: CASSLSPGLRNYGYTF

j_call: TRBJ1-6
d_call: -
v_call: TRBV7-2
clone_size: -
cdr3_nt: TGTGCCAGCAGGGGGCAGGTCTTCAATAATTCACCCCTCCACTTT
cdr3_aa: CASRGQVFNNSPLHF

j_call: TRBJ2-1
d_call: TRBD2
v_call: TRBV9
clone_size: -
cdr3_nt: TGTGCCAGCAGCGTATATCCCTCCCCCAGCGGGGTAGTTAGTGAGCAGTTCTTC
cdr3_aa: CASSVYPSPSGVVSEQFF

j_call: TRBJ2-7
d_call: -
v_call: TRBV6-1
clone_size: few
cdr3_nt: TGTGCCAGCAGTGTCGCAGGGCGCTCCTACGAGCAGTACTTC
cdr3_aa: CASSVAGRSYEQYF

j_call: TRBJ2-7
d_call: TRBD2
v_call: TRBV27
clone_size: -
cdr3_nt: TGTGCCAGCAGTTCCACTCGACTAGCGGGAGGTAACGAGCAGTACTTC
cdr3_aa: CASSSTRLAGGNEQYF

j_call: TRBJ2-2
d_call: TRBD1
v_call: TRBV10-3
clone_size: -
cdr3_nt: TGTGCCATCAGTGATGGTGGACAGGGGGGCACCGGGGAGCTGTTTTTT
cdr3_aa: CAISDGGQGGTGELFF

j_call: TRBJ2-7
d_call: TRBD2
v_call: TRBV9
clone_size: -
cdr3_nt: TGTGCCAGCAGCGGCGGGAGCCACCCGGGCGAGCAGTACTTC
cdr3_aa: CASSGGSHPGEQYF

j_call: TRBJ2-5
d_call: TRBD2
v_call: TRBV29-1
clone_size: -
cdr3_nt: TGCAGCGCTGGGGGGAGGGCGGCGGGACTAGAGACCCAGTACTTC
cdr3_aa: CSAGGRAAGLETQYF

j_call: TRBJ1-1
d_call: -
v_call: TRBV5-1
clone_size: -
cdr3_nt: TGCGCCAGCAGCCCCAGGGAGGGAAGCACTGAAGCTTTCTTT
cdr3_aa: CASSPREGSTEAFF

j_call: TRBJ1-1
d_call: -
v_call: TRBV9
clone_size: -
cdr3_nt: TGTGCCAGCAGCGTAAATCGGAACACTGAAGCTTTCTTT
cdr3_aa: CASSVNRNTEAFF